A single sample is the source of the 13 T cell receptor beta chains below, sequenced in a study of T-cell reconstitution after alpha-beta-depleted transplantation in children. Researchers prepared the TCRbeta library using unique molecular identifiers, the study reports. TCRdb processed the PCR reads anew with MiXCR; each CDR3 protein has one entry. The sample has around 700,000 distinct CDR3 sequences; around 13% are singletons. The sequences come from PBMCs, collected before TCRalphabeta/CD19-depleted stem cell transplant. These receptors all stem from a girl aged 2-10 years with congenital amegakaryocytic thrombocytopenia, due to receive a stem cell transplant.

This clonotype was recorded a few times. The gene calls are TRBV12-3 or TRBV12-4 and TRBJ2-7; D is uncertain. The CDR3 contains 12 residues. Trimming pared 5 bases from V and 2 bases from J, leaving 7 bases between. The CDR3 loop reads CASSTHPYEQYF. The CDR3 DNA reads TGTGCCAGCAGTACCCATCCCTACGAGCAGTACTTC.

The genes are TRBV12-3 or TRBV12-4 and TRBJ2-7, with D possibly being TRBD1 (5 bases). Trimming pared 1 base from V and 1 base from J, leaving 11 bases between. CDR3 length equals 15 residues. The CDR3, as DNA: TGTGCCAGCAGTTTAGTACGGACACTTTCCTACGAGCAGTACTTC. It codes for CASSLVRTLSYEQYF.

This clonotype was seen a few times. V usage is TRBV7-3 and J usage is TRBJ2-1; 7 bases line up with TRBD1. J was trimmed by 8 bases and V by 0 bases; bases with no gene match: 4. Germline V gives CDR1 SGHTA, CDR2 FQGTGA. This CDR3 is 14 amino acids long. This chain's CDR3 is CASSLTTGIDEQFF. CDR3 bases: TGTGCCAGCAGCTTAACGACAGGGATCGATGAGCAGTTCTTC.

Ten or more counts support this clonotype. J is TRBJ2-5 and V is TRBV20-1; D uncertain. This CDR3 has 14 residues. Germline CDR1 is DFQATT and CDR2 is SNEGSKA (reference sequence). Trimming shortened V by 1 base and J by 5 bases, and 14 bases separated the two germline ends. The CDR3, as DNA: TGCAGTGCTAGAGCAACCGGCCTAGGCGAGACCCAGTACTTC. This sequence encodes CSARATGLGETQYF.

The table lists this clonotype with many counts. The CDR3 here is CASSPMGTSGYEQYF. In nucleotides, the CDR3 is TGCGCCAGCAGCCCTATGGGGACTAGCGGCTACGAGCAGTACTTC. The chain links TRBV5-1 to TRBJ2-7, with 11 bases that match TRBD2. This CDR3 comprises 15 residues. V shed 4 bases, J shed 3 bases, and the junction held 6 bases outside the gene matches. Germline lookup yields CDR1 SGHRS and CDR2 YFSETQ.

This chain connects TRBV5-1 to TRBJ1-1; 7 bases align to TRBD1. The V gene end was trimmed by 0 bases and the J gene end by 6 bases; junction bases not matched to a gene: 5. The CDR3 spans 14 residues. CDR1 and CDR2 from the germline V gene are SGHRS and YFSETQ. CDR3 residues: CASSLGSGGAEAFF. The CDR3 DNA reads TGCGCCAGCAGCTTGGGATCAGGGGGAGCTGAAGCTTTCTTT.

The J gene is TRBJ2-5, the V gene TRBV30; D not resolved. CDR3 length: 12 amino acids. Germline V gene lookup returns CDR1 GTSNPN and CDR2 SVGIG (reference sequence). The V end was cut by 0 bases, the J end by 7 bases, with 9 bases between. CDR3 DNA sequence: TGTGCCTGGAGTGTCCTGGATGTGACCCAGTACTTC. Translating it yields CAWSVLDVTQYF.

This clonotype came up a few times. The chain joins TRBV5-1 to TRBJ2-5, with 9 positions matching TRBD2. This CDR3 contains 17 residues. The ends lost 4 bases at V and 7 bases at J; junction bases unmatched: 17. The germline V gene encodes CDR1 SGHRS and CDR2 YFSETQ. CDR3 loop: CASSNSGSSRGVGTQYF. CDR3 nucleotides: TGCGCCAGCAGCAATAGCGGGAGTTCACGAGGCGTTGGGACCCAGTACTTC.

Many counts were recorded for this clonotype. This chain links TRBV20-1 with TRBJ2-1; D is possibly TRBD2 (5 bases). The V end was cut by 7 bases, the J end by 0 bases, with 10 bases between. There are 13 residues in the CDR3. Looked up from germline, CDR1 is DFQATT and CDR2 is SNEGSKA (reference sequence). This CDR3 is CSVTGISYNEQFF. The CDR3 DNA is TGCAGTGTCACGGGGATCTCCTACAATGAGCAGTTCTTC.

The chain recombines TRBV5-1 with TRBJ2-7; TRBD2 agrees at 9 bases. Losses at the gene ends were 10 bases for V and 3 bases for J; bases not matched to a gene: 11. The CDR3 consists of 14 residues. Germline CDR1 and CDR2: SGHRS and YFSETQ. CDR3 sequence: CASRPASGNYEQYF. In nucleotides, the CDR3 is TGCGCCTCCCGACCGGCTAGCGGGAACTACGAGCAGTACTTC.

This clonotype was found many times. This rearrangement joins TRBV12-3 or TRBV12-4 to TRBJ2-5, with D unresolved. V was shortened by 4 bases and J by 3 bases, with 9 bases between the two germline ends. The CDR3 totals 13 residues. In DNA, the CDR3 is TGTGCCAGCAGTTCAGTGTGGGAAGAGACCCAGTACTTC. This codes for CASSSVWEETQYF.

Note on this clonotype: This may arise from a read error, as a much more abundant clone is one base away. The rearrangement links TRBV20-1 to TRBJ2-1; D may be TRBD1 or TRBD2 (5 bases each). The CDR3 is 15 amino acids. V was trimmed by 0 bases and J by 5 bases, leaving 14 bases between them. CDR1 and CDR2 from the germline V gene are DFQATT and SNEGSKA (reference sequence). CDR3 loop: CSARDGIGAHNEQFF. CDR3 sequence (DNA): TGCAGTGCTAGAGACGGGATAGGGGCCCACAATGAGCAGTTCTTC.

Regarding this clonotype: This may come from a read error, since a much larger clone is one base off. The chain combines TRBV5-5 with TRBJ2-5; the match to TRBD2 covers 11 bases. The CDR3 runs 15 residues. J was trimmed by 5 bases and V by 7 bases; bases with no gene match: 10. CDR1 is SGHKS, CDR2 YYEKEE, per germline (reference sequence). CDR3 nucleotide sequence: TGTGCCAGCGGTCACCGACTAGCGGGAACGGAGACCCAGTACTTC. Translated, it gives CASGHRLAGTETQYF.